The T cell receptor (beta chain) under discussion was sequenced for a study of spatial heterogeneity in lung cancer (dated 2019 in TCRdb). About the study as a whole: Beta-chain transcripts were consistently detected in greater numbers than alpha-chain transcripts, which likely reflected higher beta-chain transcript abundance. In the raw uncorrected reads, each unique combination of TCR and UMI appeared more than ten times on average. In non-small cell lung cancer, the study made a quantitative comparison of TCR alpha and beta repertoires among multiple tumor regions, matched nontumor lung and blood. The study linked features of the TCR repertoire to counts of nonsynonymous mutations, which were determined by whole-exome sequencing of tumor tissue. At surgery, some 200 tumor regions, 61 to 65 matched nontumor lung samples and 45 to 60 PBMC samples were TCR-sequenced for both alpha and beta chains.

Beyond this particular receptor, the publication reports: Confirming at a functional level the hypothesis that regional TCRs recognize regional mutations was considered to require additional single-cell paired TCR alpha and beta sequencing. Ubiquitous expanded tumor TCRs were detected in blood more often at tumor resection than at routine follow-up.

V is clipped by 2 bases and J by 2 bases, and the sequence between their germline boundaries is 6 bases long. The CDR3 runs 13 residues from the cysteine to the phenylalanine. Only CDR3 DNA is held: 39 bases, read in frame from base 1. Taken from the germline V gene (reference sequence), the CDR1 and CDR2 loops are SGHNT and YYREEE. This specimen's time point label, interpreted: sample taken at primary tumor resection. TCR sequencing used whole RNA extracted from tumor and nontumor lung tissue, or from cryopreserved PBMC samples, without cell sorting. The donors were more than 60 patients from the lung TRACERx cohort who had early-stage, untreated non-small cell lung cancer. Only patients for whom sufficient RNA was available from at least two tumor regions were selected for TCR sequencing. Comment on this clonotype: Its binding antigen is unknown. Nothing much larger sits one base from this clone, and base qualities are not available.

The method behind the library was 5' RACE. Instrument on record: NextSeq 500. To allow correction of PCR and sequencing errors, the TCR library protocol tagged every TCR cDNA molecule with a unique molecular identifier. The authors' pipeline ran thus. TCR identification, UMI-based error correction and CDR3 extraction were performed with Decombinator tools. TCRs above a frequency of 2 per 1,000, corresponding to the top 1% of the tumor frequency distribution, were defined as expanded. Renyi diversity was computed with the R vegan package after each repertoire had been subsampled 100 times to 5,000 TCRs. CDR3 similarity networks were constructed using string-kernel similarity of amino acid triplets, with links drawn between CDR3s whose pairwise similarity was above 0.82. TCRdb handled the public reads itself, with Q25 trimming in fastp and clone calling in MiXCR, and kept productive beta chains. Under each unique CDR3 protein, matching rows form one entry showing the most common genes and DNA. The V and J calls shown here were made by TCRdb, not taken from the authors' results. The sample table shows some 45,000 distinct CDR3 sequences, and approximately 10% are seen once. The top ten clonotypes cover roughly 45% of the sample.

The sequencing here drew on PBMCs, taken at surgery. The clonotype originates from a female donor with early-stage non-small cell lung cancer. The chain is made from TRBV5-4 and TRBJ2-3, with the D gene call left open. The bases read TGTGCCAGCAGCTTAGGCACCACAGATACGCAGTATTTT. It translates to CASSLGTTDTQYF.